The 2 T cell receptor beta chains in this list originate from one sample, sequenced in a study of T cell changes during pregnancy in multiple sclerosis. Assay used: immunoSEQ multiplex PCR; TCRdb lists only in-frame clones, some missing. The data show 35,000 to 45,000 clones, about 91% seen once. The source material was CD4+ T cells from peripheral blood mononuclear cells, sampled after pregnancy. These receptors were obtained from a female donor in good health, enrolled as a control in a pregnancy study.

V gene TRBV9 combines with J gene TRBJ1-6; D call uncertain. The CDR3 spans 15 residues. Germline V lookup: CDR1 SGDLS, CDR2 YYNGEE. Trimming stripped 0 bases from V and 8 bases from J, with 12 bases between. CDR3: CASSVGGVTHSPLHF. In DNA form, the CDR3 reads TGTGCCAGCAGCGTAGGAGGAGTAACCCATTCACCCCTCCACTTT.

This rearrangement joins TRBV11-2 to TRBJ1-1, with 9 bases fitting TRBD1. J was trimmed by 5 bases and V by 5 bases; bases with no gene match: 6. Germline V CDR1 and CDR2: SGHAT, FQNNGV. The CDR3 sequence is 14 residues long. CDR3 bases: TGTGCCAGCAGCCCAACAGGGGGCCGGACTGAAGCTTTCTTT. This sequence encodes CASSPTGGRTEAFF.